This T cell receptor beta chain was documented in a study of T-cell reconstitution after alpha-beta-depleted transplantation in children. TCRbeta library preparation incorporated unique molecular identifiers. One entry per CDR3 protein, called by TCRdb with MiXCR from the PCR reads. Among around 400,000 distinct CDR3 sequences listed, about a tenth were seen once. The CDR3 contains 13 residues. The material sequenced was PBMCs from the stem cell graft donor, taken from the stem cell graft. This TCR came from a human donor who donated a stem cell graft to a child with acute myeloid leukemia. V usage is TRBV21-1 and J usage is TRBJ2-5. TRBV21-1 is shown as a pseudogene. The CDR3 DNA reads TGTGCCAGCAGCAAAAACGACCTAAAGACCCAGTACTTC. It yields the protein CASSKNDLKTQYF.